This record looks at one T cell receptor beta chain sequence and its context. The sample belongs to a study of blood T cell repertoires in COVID-19. Trimming took 3 bases from V and 5 from J, leaving 12 bases between them. This CDR3 is 14 amino acids long. Libraries were prepared by immunoSEQ multiplex PCR; TCRdb keeps only in-frame clonotypes and omits some of them. Seen here are 150,000 or so clones, approximately 83% observed once, and the top ten hold more than 8.5%. Sequenced: PBMCs or T cells enriched from blood (not recorded which). The receptor was isolated from a man aged 50-59 years who had recovered from COVID-19. V is TRBV5-3 and J is TRBJ2-1; D is possibly TRBD1 (6 bases). TRBV5-3 counts as an open reading frame of uncertain function. The CDR3 DNA is TGTGCCAGAAGCTCGTCGGACAGTAACAATGAGCAGTTCTTC. It yields the protein CARSSSDSNNEQFF.